This TCR beta chain was identified during a study of T cells after yellow fever vaccination (dated by TCRdb to between 2018 and 2021). Regarding the complete study: The SMART-Seq v4 Ultra Low Input RNA kit was used to prepare libraries from fractions with low cell numbers. To follow T-cell clones before and after primary and booster YFV17D yellow fever vaccination, bulk TCR alpha and beta repertoires were sequenced over time. The cohort comprised two healthy male donors, one aged 18 to 30 and one aged 30 to 40 years. Blood samples were taken at several timepoints before and after primary and secondary immunization, and bulk PBMC replicates and cell subsets were isolated. What the work shows at the level of the full study, not this receptor alone: Compared with the primary T-cell response, the secondary T-cell response was faster but weaker, reaching its peak on day 5 rather than on day 15. Only two donors were included in the study, so the extent to which the findings can be generalized is limited. Most clones expanded after primary vaccination (around 97% of CD4 and over 80% of CD8) were re-detected after the booster, suggesting that broad memory maintenance occurred. A small fraction of clonotypes appeared in both the CD4 and CD8 compartments, likely as a result of convergent recombination. FACS-sorted repertoires could contain abundant contaminating clonotypes from the bulk population, so computational filtering was required.

Data came from an Illumina NovaSeq 6000. TCR cDNA was synthesized by 5'RACE template switching, through which a universal primer site and unique molecular identifiers were introduced. Priming for cDNA synthesis came from both the TCR alpha and TCR beta constant segments. Libraries were amplified in two PCR steps, with sample barcodes and sequencing adapters added in the second step. Sequencing of libraries was performed on Illumina HiSeq 2500 (2x100 bp) or NovaSeq (2x150 bp). On the study's bioinformatics: MIGEC handled demultiplexing of reads and collapsing into UMI consensus sequences, while MiXCR performed V(D)J alignment. Clonotypes responding to the vaccine were identified with edgeR on replicate PBMC samples, with the criteria of FDR below 0.01 and a log2 fold change above 5 up to day 15. Each bulk clonotype received a CD4 or CD8 identity based on whether the sequenced CD4 or CD8 repertoire contained that clonotype at higher abundance. The raw public reads went through TCRdb reprocessing: fastp at Q25, MiXCR clone calling, in-frame beta chains kept. Rows merge per CDR3 protein into single entries with the most common DNA and genes. V and J calls and clone size were set by TCRdb, not the authors. For this sample there are around 120,000 distinct CDR3 sequences; over 12% appear just once. Roughly two fifths of the sample rests with the top ten.

This clonotype was seen a few times. Its specific antigen is unknown. Base-call qualities are not available, and no considerably larger clone is one nucleotide away. The CDR3 sequence holds 17 residues, the cysteine and phenylalanine included. The read is trimmed to its CDR3 DNA, 51 bases read in frame from base 1. CDR1 is given as MNHEY and CDR2 as SVGEGT, both from the germline V gene. V lost 6 bases and J lost 1 base, and the count of bases not matched to a germline gene is 13. What the treatment or condition label conveys for this sample: live attenuated yellow fever vaccine strain. PBMCs were isolated from peripheral blood using a standard Ficoll-Paque protocol. CD4 and CD8 T-cell fractions were isolated with Dynabeads CD4 and CD8 positive selection kits. RNA was extracted with TriZol from bulk PBMCs, CD4 and CD8 fractions, and dextramer-positive and dextramer-negative fractions.

The sequencing here drew on CD8+ T cells sorted from PBMCs, taken 5 days after the yellow fever booster vaccination. The receptor was isolated from a man aged 18 to 35 who received the YFV17D yellow fever vaccine. This sequence uses TRBV6-2 or TRBV6-3 and TRBJ2-5, and 8 junction bases match TRBD1. The CDR3 in this case is CASSNTPPDRVQETQYF. At the DNA level, the sequence is TGTGCCAGCAGCAACACTCCGCCGGACAGGGTCCAAGAGACCCAGTACTTC.